The TCR beta chain described here comes from a study of shared clonotypes between healthy human individuals. Across the study: Per donor, three plates held CD4 naive cells, three held CD4 memory, two held CD8 naive and one held CD8 memory. Whole-study results and caveats: An expected dependence of interdonor clonotype sharing on sequencing depth was noted.

Repertoires were generated with immunoSEQ multiplex PCR, while TCRdb's copy carries only in-frame clones and drops some. This table holds more than 1 million clones, about 80% found once. Germline CDR1 is LNHDA and CDR2 is SQIVND (reference sequence). J was trimmed by 2 bases and V by 4 bases; bases with no gene match: 6. CDR3 length: 15 residues. Of note for this clone: The antigen remains unidentified.

The V gene is TRBV19, the J gene TRBJ2-3; 7 bases are shared with TRBD2. The TCR was taken from a young man in good health. Some clones in this sample may be carry-over from other donors' samples. Material for sequencing was memory CD4+ T cells from PBMCs. Described subset: CD45RA-negative fraction. As DNA, the CDR3 is TGTGCCAGTAGTAACCGGGACTACCCCACAGATACGCAGTATTTT. This gives the protein CASSNRDYPTDTQYF.